This TCR beta chain stems from a study of Ad26.COV2.S vaccination and SARS-CoV-2 variants. Study overall: Each vaccinee took Ad26.COV2.S intramuscularly, once or twice 56 days apart.

The CDR3 is 13 residues long. Trimming removed 4 bases at V and 7 bases at J, with 13 bases between. Germline CDR1 is LGHDT and CDR2 is YNNKEL (reference sequence). Findings and limits, study-wide: Estimates derived from TCR breadth and depth analyses may have underestimated total T cell responses.

Regarding this clone: Its antigen is currently unknown.

The treatment here: roughly 18 received Ad26.COV2.S at low or high dose, single or two shots; about 5 received placebo; per-sample allocation not given. All samples were drawn on day 63, counting from the first vaccine or placebo injection. In Boston, an adult donor aged 18-55 years took part. Immunization relied on an Ad26 vector, which expressed Wuhan-strain SARS-CoV-2 spike. Sequencing was performed with immunoSEQ multiplex PCR; in TCRdb, only in-frame clones are kept and a portion is missing. The repertoire holds about 480,000 clones, with approximately 88% as singletons. This clonotype originated in a person between 18 and 65 years old who received the Ad26.COV2.S COVID-19 vaccine or a placebo. The material was peripheral blood, obtained in a trial of Ad26.COV2.S vaccine versus placebo. J is TRBJ1-1 and V is TRBV3-1 (or the pseudogene TRBV3-2); no definite D call. CDR3 sequence reads: CASSPTLSNEAFF. In DNA form, the CDR3 reads TGTGCCAGCAGCCCCACCTTATCTAATGAAGCTTTCTTT.